The 3 T cell receptor beta chains below all came from one sample that was sequenced in a study of shared clonotypes between healthy human individuals. The table came from immunoSEQ multiplex PCR; TCRdb's copy has only in-frame clones and leaves some out. The profile covers roughly 520,000 clones, with 95% to 96% appearing a single time and about 0.06% taken by the ten largest. The source material was naive CD4+ T cells sorted from blood. As to subset: CD45RA+ positively selected. All receptors come from a woman aged 30 to 39 in good health.

This clone was counted once. This chain links TRBV5-6 with TRBJ1-1; the D is unclear. The germline gives CDR1 SGHDT, CDR2 YYEEEE. The V and J ends lost 0 bases and 7 bases respectively, with 4 bases between them. The CDR3 is made up of 11 amino acids. CDR3 region: CASSLDSEAFF. In DNA, the CDR3 is TGTGCCAGCAGCTTGGACAGTGAAGCTTTCTTT. The full variable domain, rest sourced from reference TRBV5-6 and TRBJ1-1, is DAGVTQSPTHLIKTRGQQVTLRCSPKSGHDTVSWYQQALGQGPQFIFQYYEEEERQRGNFPDRFSGHQFPNYSSELNVNALLLGDSALYLCASSLDSEAFFGQGTRLTVV.

This chain links TRBV28 with TRBJ2-7, with D maybe TRBD2 (6 bases). The CDR3 sequence is 14 residues long. V lost 2 bases and J 0 bases, leaving 8 bases between the germline ends. CDR1 MDHEN and CDR2 SYDVKM come from the germline V gene. The CDR3 nucleotides are TGTGCCAGCAGTTTAGACGGGAGCTCCTACGAGCAGTACTTC. As protein: CASSLDGSSYEQYF.

V usage is TRBV19 and J usage is TRBJ1-2; unclear D gene. The germline V and J ends were trimmed by 1 base and 2 bases, with 11 bases remaining between them. The CDR3 runs 15 residues. Germline CDR1 reads LNHDA; CDR2 reads SQIVND (reference sequence). CDR3 DNA sequence: TGTGCCAGTAGTATAGTGGTGGGTGCGAACTATGGCTACACCTTC. This encodes CASSIVVGANYGYTF.